This paragraph reports one T cell receptor beta chain. The sequenced template was RNA, covering the TCR beta CDR3 region. Investigators did first-round RT-PCR with HTBI primers, then second-round multiplex PCR. TCRdb itself ran the multiplex PCR reads through MiXCR, one entry per CDR3 protein. The sample gives almost 750,000 distinct CDR3 sequences, roughly 40% of which show up once; roughly 46% is in the top ten. The sample originates from a study of Graves' ophthalmopathy and Graves' hyperthyroidism. In germline, CDR1 is DFQATT, CDR2 SNEGSKA (reference sequence). V was clipped by 3 bases and J by 4 bases, with 13 bases between them. The CDR3 totals 13 residues.

Sequencing was performed on peripheral blood. The sequence was obtained from an adult man with Graves' ophthalmopathy. The J gene is TRBJ2-7, the V gene TRBV20-1; a weak D match, TRBD2 (5 bases). The CDR3: CSASAGRRYEQYF. For the CDR3, the DNA is TGCAGTGCTAGTGCCGGGCGGAGGTACGAGCAGTACTTC.